This TCR beta chain was sequenced in a study of cytomegalovirus exposure and HLA in healthy donors. PCR primers comprised 60 Vbeta and 13 Jbeta primers. Assay: immunoSEQ multiplex PCR; the TCRdb copy retains only in-frame clones and omits some. Of over 130,000 clones in the sample, less than 85% were seen once. As concerns this clone: Its antigen is currently unknown.

Study outcomes and limitations: It was reported that TCR beta sequences correctly inferred the HLA-A and HLA-B alleles for most subjects. Published work reported that the classifier diagnosed cytomegalovirus status with high specificity and sensitivity.

The CDR3 extends over 15 amino acids. Germline values: CDR1 LNHDA, CDR2 SQIVND (reference sequence). V was clipped by 4 bases and J by 0 bases, with 11 bases between them. The rearrangement links TRBV19 to TRBJ2-3, with D possibly being TRBD2 (7 bases). The source material was PBMCs. The sequence was obtained from a man between 35 and 55 years old in good health and CMV-seronegative. The DNA of the CDR3 is TGTGCCAGTAGTACCGGGGGGACAAGCACAGATACGCAGTATTTT. It translates to CASSTGGTSTDTQYF.